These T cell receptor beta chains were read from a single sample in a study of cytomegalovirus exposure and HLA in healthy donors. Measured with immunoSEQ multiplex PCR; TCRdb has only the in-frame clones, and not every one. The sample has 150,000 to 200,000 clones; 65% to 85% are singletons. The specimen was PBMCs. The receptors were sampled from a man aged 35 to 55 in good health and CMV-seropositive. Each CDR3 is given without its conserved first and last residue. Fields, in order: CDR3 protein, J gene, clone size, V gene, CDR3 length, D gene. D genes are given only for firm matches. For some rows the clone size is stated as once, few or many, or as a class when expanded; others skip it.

ASSITGSYEQY,TRBJ2-7,once,TRBV19,11,NA
AWTTGQGWSPLH,TRBJ1-6,NA,TRBV30,12,TRBD1
SAGGGRRGDTQY,TRBJ2-3,NA,TRBV29-1,12,NA
ASSGGTSGLTDTQY,TRBJ2-3,once,TRBV9,14,TRBD2
ASSPDKTLH,TRBJ1-6,NA,TRBV2,9,NA
ASSPQSENTEAF,TRBJ1-1,few,TRBV5-4,12,NA
ASSLAGPNGYT,TRBJ1-2,NA,TRBV7-8,11,NA
ASSLQGDRLWGGYT,TRBJ1-2,NA,TRBV18,14,NA
ASSAGAGYNEQF,TRBJ2-1,NA,TRBV27,12,NA
ASSPWGGKVHNEQF,TRBJ2-1,once,TRBV27,14,TRBD2
ASSFGQSLNEQY,TRBJ2-7,NA,TRBV5-1,12,NA
ASTSRGGTYEQY,TRBJ2-7,few,TRBV6-5,12,TRBD2
ASSSSGLALWEQF,TRBJ2-1,NA,TRBV5-1,13,TRBD2
ASSRLAGANTGELF,TRBJ2-2,NA,TRBV19,14,TRBD2
ASSPLGVGTEAF,TRBJ1-1,NA,TRBV9,12,NA
AWTTLGGTQY,TRBJ2-5,NA,TRBV30,10,NA
ASSQEWDWLAF,TRBJ1-1,NA,TRBV4-1,11,NA
ASSQDTSSLYNEQF,TRBJ2-1,NA,TRBV4-3,14,NA
ASSGALQGMGEKLF,TRBJ1-4,NA,TRBV6-1,14,TRBD1
ASSQVRDTNQPQH,TRBJ1-5,NA,TRBV4-2,13,NA
ASRPGQGWYEQY,TRBJ2-7,NA,TRBV28,12,TRBD1
ASSLEGGLAGADTQY,TRBJ2-3,NA,TRBV7-2,15,TRBD2
ALGLAGVGELF,TRBJ2-2,NA,TRBV5-4,11,TRBD2
ASSHGGVSGELF,TRBJ2-2,NA,TRBV7-3,12,TRBD2
ASRWTGVGEQY,TRBJ2-7,NA,TRBV6-1,11,TRBD1
ASSVTGVEAQY,TRBJ2-5,once,TRBV9,11,TRBD1
ASSQGQGVLRHEQF,TRBJ2-1,NA,TRBV27,14,TRBD1
ASSPLGTGYGYT,TRBJ1-2,NA,TRBV9,12,NA
ASSLDRGSEAF,TRBJ1-1,few,TRBV4-3,11,TRBD1
AWSEGGSNQPQH,TRBJ1-5,NA,TRBV30,12,NA
ASSLTGATEAF,TRBJ1-1,NA,TRBV5-5,11,TRBD1
ASSVATHNRANTGELF,TRBJ2-2,NA,TRBV9,16,NA
ASTLSGGRDTQY,TRBJ2-3,NA,TRBV5-1,12,TRBD2
ASSLGRTSGTSSYEQY,TRBJ2-7,NA,TRBV11-2,16,TRBD2
ASSQGDRGNYEQY,TRBJ2-7,NA,TRBV4-2,13,TRBD1
AWSDSHNEQF,TRBJ2-1,NA,TRBV30,10,NA
ASSTPGGTEAF,TRBJ1-1,NA,TRBV7-2,11,NA
ASTTPISPVGAAYNEQF,TRBJ2-1,NA,TRBV28,17,NA
ASRTGGDSPLH,TRBJ1-6,NA,TRBV27,11,TRBD1
ASTGGAFWGYEQY,TRBJ2-7,NA,TRBV6-5,13,TRBD2
ASSASDRVILAEAF,TRBJ1-1,NA,TRBV5-8,14,TRBD1
ASSPQGYSNQPQH,TRBJ1-5,few,TRBV5-1,13,NA
ASSLGVAGGQETQY,TRBJ2-5,NA,TRBV5-4,14,TRBD2
ASSLGGKSSGSPLH,TRBJ1-6,few,TRBV5-5,14,NA
ASSQGGNTIY,TRBJ1-3,NA,TRBV11-2,10,NA
ASSSGTSGAIAKNIQY,TRBJ2-4,NA,TRBV5-6,16,TRBD2
ASSLYDGYT,TRBJ1-2,NA,TRBV7-9,9,NA
AWSSYQSGEKLF,TRBJ1-4,NA,TRBV30,12,NA
ASSIQNNEQF,TRBJ2-1,NA,TRBV19,10,NA
ASSFLPFGQGNSDTQY,TRBJ2-3,NA,TRBV7-9,16,TRBD1
ATSRGGGDDSPLH,TRBJ1-6,NA,TRBV15,13,NA
ASSSRHGSYEQY,TRBJ2-7,once,TRBV6-6,12,NA
ASSVLQGGQEKLF,TRBJ1-4,NA,TRBV6-1,13,NA